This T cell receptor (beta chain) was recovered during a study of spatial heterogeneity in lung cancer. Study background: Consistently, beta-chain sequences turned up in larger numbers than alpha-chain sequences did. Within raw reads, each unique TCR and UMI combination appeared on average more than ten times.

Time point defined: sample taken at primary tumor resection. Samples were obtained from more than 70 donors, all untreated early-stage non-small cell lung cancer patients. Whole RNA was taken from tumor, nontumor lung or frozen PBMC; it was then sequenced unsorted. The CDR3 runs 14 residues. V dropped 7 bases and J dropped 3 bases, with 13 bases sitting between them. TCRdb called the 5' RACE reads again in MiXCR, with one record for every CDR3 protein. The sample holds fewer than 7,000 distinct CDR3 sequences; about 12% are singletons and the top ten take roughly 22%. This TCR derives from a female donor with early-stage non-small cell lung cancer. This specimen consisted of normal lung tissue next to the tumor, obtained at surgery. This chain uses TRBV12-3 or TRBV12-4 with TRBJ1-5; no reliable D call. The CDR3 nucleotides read TGTGCCAGCAAAGGAAGTGCCTCCAATCAGCCCCAGCATTTT. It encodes CASKGSASNQPQHF.